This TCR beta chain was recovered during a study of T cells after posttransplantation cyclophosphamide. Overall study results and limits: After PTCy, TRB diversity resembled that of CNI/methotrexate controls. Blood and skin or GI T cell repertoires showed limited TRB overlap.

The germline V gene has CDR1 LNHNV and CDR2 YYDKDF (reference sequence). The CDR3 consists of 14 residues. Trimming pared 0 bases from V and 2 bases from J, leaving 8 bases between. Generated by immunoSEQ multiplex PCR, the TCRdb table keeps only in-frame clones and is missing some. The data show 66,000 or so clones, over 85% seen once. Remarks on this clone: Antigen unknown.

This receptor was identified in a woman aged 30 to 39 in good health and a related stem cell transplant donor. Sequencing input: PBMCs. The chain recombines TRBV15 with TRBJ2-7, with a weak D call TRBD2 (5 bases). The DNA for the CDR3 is TGTGCCACCAGCAGAGATGAGGGTACCTACGAGCAGTACTTC. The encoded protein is CATSRDEGTYEQYF.